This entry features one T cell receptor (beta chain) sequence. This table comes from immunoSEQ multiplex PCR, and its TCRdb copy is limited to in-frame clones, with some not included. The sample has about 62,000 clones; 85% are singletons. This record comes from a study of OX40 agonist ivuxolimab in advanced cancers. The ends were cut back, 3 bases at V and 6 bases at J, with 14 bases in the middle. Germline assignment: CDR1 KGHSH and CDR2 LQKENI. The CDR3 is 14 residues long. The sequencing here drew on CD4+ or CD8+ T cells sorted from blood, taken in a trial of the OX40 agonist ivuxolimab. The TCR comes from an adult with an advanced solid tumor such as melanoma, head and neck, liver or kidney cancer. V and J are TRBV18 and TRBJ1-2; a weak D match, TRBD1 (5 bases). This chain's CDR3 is CASSPRGSKDGYTF. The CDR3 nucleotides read TGTGCCAGCTCACCCCGGGGCTCAAAGGATGGCTACACCTTC.